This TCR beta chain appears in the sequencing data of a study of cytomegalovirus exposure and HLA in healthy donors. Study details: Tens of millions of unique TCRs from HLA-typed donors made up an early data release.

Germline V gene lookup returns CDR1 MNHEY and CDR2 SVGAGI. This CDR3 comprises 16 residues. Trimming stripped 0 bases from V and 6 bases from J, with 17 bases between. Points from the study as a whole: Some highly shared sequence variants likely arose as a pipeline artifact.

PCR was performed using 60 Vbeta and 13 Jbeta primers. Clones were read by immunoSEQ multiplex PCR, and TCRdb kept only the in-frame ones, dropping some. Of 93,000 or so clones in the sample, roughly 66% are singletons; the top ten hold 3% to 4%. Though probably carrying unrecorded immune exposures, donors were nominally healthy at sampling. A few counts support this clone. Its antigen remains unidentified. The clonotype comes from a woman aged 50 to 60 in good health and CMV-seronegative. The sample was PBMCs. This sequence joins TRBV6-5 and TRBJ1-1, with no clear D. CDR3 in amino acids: CASSYSMRSRSSEAFF. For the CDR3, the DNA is TGTGCCAGCAGTTACTCAATGCGTTCTAGATCTTCTGAAGCTTTCTTT.